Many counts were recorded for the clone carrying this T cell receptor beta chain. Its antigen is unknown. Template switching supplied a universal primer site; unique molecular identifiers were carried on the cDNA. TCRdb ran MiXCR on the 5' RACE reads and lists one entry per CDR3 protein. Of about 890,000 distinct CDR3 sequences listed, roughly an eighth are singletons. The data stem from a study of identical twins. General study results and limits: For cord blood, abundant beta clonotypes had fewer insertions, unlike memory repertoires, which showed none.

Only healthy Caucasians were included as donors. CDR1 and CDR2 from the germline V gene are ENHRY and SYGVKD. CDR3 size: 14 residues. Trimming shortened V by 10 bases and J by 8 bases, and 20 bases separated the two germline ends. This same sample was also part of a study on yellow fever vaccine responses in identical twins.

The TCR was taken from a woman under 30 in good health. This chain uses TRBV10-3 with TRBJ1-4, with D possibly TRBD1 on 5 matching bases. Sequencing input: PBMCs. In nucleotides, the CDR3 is TGTGCCACCACCCAGGGACCTCAAACGGAAAAACTGTTTTTT. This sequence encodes CATTQGPQTEKLFF.